A single sample is the source of the 9 T cell receptor beta chains below, sequenced in a study of blood T cell repertoires in COVID-19. Profiled with immunoSEQ multiplex PCR; TCRdb holds only in-frame clones, not every one. The sample records about 170,000 clones, approximately 80% being singletons. Material for sequencing was peripheral blood. The receptors here all came from a woman over 75 with COVID-19, enrolled during active disease.

This clone was recorded only once. The chain combines TRBV5-4 with TRBJ2-1; 11 bases align to TRBD2. Germline-derived CDR1 and CDR2 are SGHNT and YYREEE (reference sequence). CDR3 length: 16 amino acids. Trimming at V came to 4 bases and at J to 7 bases, leaving 10 bases not matched to a gene. Here the CDR3 DNA reads TGTGCCAGCAGCCGGGGAACTAGCGGGAGAGGGAATGAGCAGTTCTTC. Translating it yields CASSRGTSGRGNEQFF.

Comments on this clone: Just one base apart from a much larger clone, this may be a read error. This sequence joins TRBV7-9 and TRBJ2-3; 8 bases align to TRBD1. Germline values: CDR1 SEHNR, CDR2 FQNEAQ (reference sequence). This CDR3 contains 12 residues. V shed 5 bases and J 5 bases; nucleotides not matched to a gene: 0. This chain's CDR3 is CASSGQGDTQYF. The DNA for the CDR3 is TGTGCCAGCAGCGGACAGGGAGATACGCAGTATTTT.

The V call is TRBV18, the J call TRBJ1-2, with 7 positions matching TRBD1. This CDR3 has 15 amino acids. Unmatched junction bases numbered 10, after V lost 5 bases and J lost 4 bases. CDR1 and CDR2 from the germline V gene are KGHSH and LQKENI. The CDR3, as DNA: TGTGCCAGCTCAGCTCAACAGGGGAAGGTCTATGGCTACACCTTC. Protein sequence: CASSAQQGKVYGYTF.

The rearrangement joins TRBV10-3 to TRBJ2-7; D perhaps matches TRBD1 (6 bases). The germline gives CDR1 ENHRY, CDR2 SYGVKD. The CDR3 is 13 amino acids. V was cut by 4 bases and J by 3 bases, with 10 bases left in between. CDR3 bases: TGTGCCATCAGTGTTGGGGACATCTACGAGCAGTACTTC. It encodes CAISVGDIYEQYF.

This CDR3 reads CASSLVAGVPDTQYF. The DNA of the CDR3 is TGTGCCAGCAGCTTGGTGGCGGGAGTCCCAGATACGCAGTATTTT. The chain has TRBV5-4 and TRBJ2-3, with 7 bases aligning to TRBD2. With 0 bases clipped from V and 4 bases from J, the junction kept 5 bases outside the gene matches. Germline CDR1 is SGHNT and CDR2 is YYREEE (reference sequence). This CDR3 has 15 residues.

This clone is judged medium-sized. The chain carries TRBV21-1 and TRBJ1-1; TRBD1 is the table's D call and was not checked against the DNA. TRBV21-1 has pseudogene status. The CDR3 extends over 14 amino acids. The CDR3 reads CASSKEGVGTEAFF. CDR3 coding DNA: TGTGCCAGCAGCAAAGAAGGGGTGGGCACTGAAGCTTTCTTT.

The chain has TRBV28 and TRBJ2-5, with TRBD2 matching 12 bases. The trim removed 6 bases at V and 4 bases at J, leaving 9 bases unmatched. The CDR3 covers 16 residues. Germline V gene data show CDR1 as MDHEN and CDR2 as SYDVKM. CDR3: CASRVLAGGARETQYF. The CDR3 DNA is TGTGCCAGCAGAGTACTAGCGGGGGGTGCCAGAGAGACCCAGTACTTC.

The V and J genes are TRBV24-1 and TRBJ2-3; 9 bases are a match to TRBD2. CDR3 length: 18 residues. CDR1 is KGHDR, CDR2 SFDVKD, per germline. V gave up 4 bases and J gave up 4 bases; unmatched junction bases: 14. CDR3 sequence (DNA): TGTGCCACCAGTGAAGGTGGGGCTCTAGCGGGGTACTCAGATACGCAGTATTTT. Residues: CATSEGGALAGYSDTQYF.

This clone was seen more than once but under ten times. This rearrangement joins TRBV27 to TRBJ2-5; D perhaps matches TRBD1 (6 bases). Per germline, CDR1 MNHEY and CDR2 SMNVEV (reference sequence). The CDR3 is made up of 15 amino acids. Trimming pared 5 bases from V and 4 bases from J, leaving 17 bases between. The CDR3 sequence is CASSLRDPGVETQYF. The CDR3 DNA is TGTGCCAGCAGTCTCCGGGACCCAGGGGTAGAGACCCAGTACTTC.